Listed here is a single T cell receptor (beta chain). The germline V gene encodes CDR1 LNHNV and CDR2 YYDKDF (reference sequence). V was trimmed by 3 bases and J by 2 bases, leaving 14 bases between them. The CDR3 is 16 residues long. Measured with immunoSEQ multiplex PCR; TCRdb has only the in-frame clones, and not every one. The sample has 70,000 to 95,000 clones, roughly 95% seen once. These data originate in a study of T cell changes during pregnancy in multiple sclerosis. The sample was peripheral blood, taken in the second trimester of pregnancy. The origin of this receptor is a female donor in good health, enrolled as a control in a pregnancy study. This chain connects TRBV15 to TRBJ1-3; D is undetermined. CDR3 loop: CATSSDEKQTGNTIYF. CDR3 DNA: TGTGCCACCAGCAGCGACGAAAAACAGACTGGAAACACCATATATTTT.